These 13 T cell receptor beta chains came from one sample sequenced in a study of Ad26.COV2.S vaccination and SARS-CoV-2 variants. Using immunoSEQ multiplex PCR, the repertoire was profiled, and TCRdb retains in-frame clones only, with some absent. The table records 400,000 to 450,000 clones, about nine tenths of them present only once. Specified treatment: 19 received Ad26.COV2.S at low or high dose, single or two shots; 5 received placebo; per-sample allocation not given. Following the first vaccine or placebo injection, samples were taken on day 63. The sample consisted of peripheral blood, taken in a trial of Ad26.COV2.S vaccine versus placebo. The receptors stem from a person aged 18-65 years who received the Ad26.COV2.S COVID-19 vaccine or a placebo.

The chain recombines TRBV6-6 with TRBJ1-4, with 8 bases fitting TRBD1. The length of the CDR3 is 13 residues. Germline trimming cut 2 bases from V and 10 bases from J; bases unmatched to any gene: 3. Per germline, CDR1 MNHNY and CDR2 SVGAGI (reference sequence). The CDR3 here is CASSYTTGVKLFF. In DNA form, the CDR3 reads TGTGCCAGCAGTTACACGACAGGGGTAAAACTGTTTTTT.

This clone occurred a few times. The chain's CDR3 is CARRFWGLEEKLFF. CDR3 coding DNA: TGTGCCCGGCGGTTTTGGGGATTAGAAGAAAAACTGTTTTTT. The chain recombines TRBV27 with TRBJ1-4; D ambiguous. The CDR3 runs to 14 residues. Deletions cut 11 bases from V and 8 bases from J, with 21 bases between. Germline CDR1 and CDR2: MNHEY and SMNVEV (reference sequence).

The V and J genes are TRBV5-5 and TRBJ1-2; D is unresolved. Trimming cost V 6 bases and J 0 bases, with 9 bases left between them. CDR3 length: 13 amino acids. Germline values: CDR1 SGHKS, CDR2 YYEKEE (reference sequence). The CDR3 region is CASTVSANYGYTF. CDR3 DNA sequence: TGTGCCAGCACGGTCTCGGCTAACTATGGCTACACCTTC.

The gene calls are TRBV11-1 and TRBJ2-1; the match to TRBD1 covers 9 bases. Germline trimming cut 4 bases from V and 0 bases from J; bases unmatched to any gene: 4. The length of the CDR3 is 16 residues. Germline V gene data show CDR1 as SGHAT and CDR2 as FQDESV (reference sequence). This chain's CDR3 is CASSSGQGSSYNEQFF. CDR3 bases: TGTGCCAGCAGCTCCGGACAGGGGAGCTCCTACAATGAGCAGTTCTTC.

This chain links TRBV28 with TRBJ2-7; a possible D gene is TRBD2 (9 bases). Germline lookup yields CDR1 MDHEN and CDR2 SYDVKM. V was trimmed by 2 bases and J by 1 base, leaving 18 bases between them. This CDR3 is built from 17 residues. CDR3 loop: CASSLGLAGQESYEQYF. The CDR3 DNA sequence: TGTGCCAGCAGTTTAGGTCTAGCGGGACAGGAATCCTACGAGCAGTACTTC. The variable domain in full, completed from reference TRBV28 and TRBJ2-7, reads DVKVTQSSRYLVKRTGEKVFLECVQDMDHENMFWYRQDPGLGLRLIYFSYDVKMKEKGDIPEGYSVSREKKERFSLILESASTNQTSMYLCASSLGLAGQESYEQYFGPGTRLTVT.

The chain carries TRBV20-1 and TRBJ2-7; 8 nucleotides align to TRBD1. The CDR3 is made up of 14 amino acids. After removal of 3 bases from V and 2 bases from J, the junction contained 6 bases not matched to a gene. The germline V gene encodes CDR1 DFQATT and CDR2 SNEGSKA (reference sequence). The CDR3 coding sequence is TGCAGTGCTAGTGGACAGGGTAGCCCCTACGAGCAGTACTTC. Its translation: CSASGQGSPYEQYF.

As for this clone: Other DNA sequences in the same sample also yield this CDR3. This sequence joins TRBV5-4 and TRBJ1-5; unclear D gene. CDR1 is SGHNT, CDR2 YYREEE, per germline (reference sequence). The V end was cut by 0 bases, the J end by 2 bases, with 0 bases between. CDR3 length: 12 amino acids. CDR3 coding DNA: TGTGCCAGCAGCTTGGGCAATCAGCCCCAGCATTTT. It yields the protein CASSLGNQPQHF.

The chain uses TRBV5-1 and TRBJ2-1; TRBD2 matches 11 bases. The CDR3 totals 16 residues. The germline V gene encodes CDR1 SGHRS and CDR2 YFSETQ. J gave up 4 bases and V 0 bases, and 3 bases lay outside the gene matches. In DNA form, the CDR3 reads TGCGCCAGCAGCTTGGCTCTAGCGGGAGGATACAATGAGCAGTTCTTC. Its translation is CASSLALAGGYNEQFF.

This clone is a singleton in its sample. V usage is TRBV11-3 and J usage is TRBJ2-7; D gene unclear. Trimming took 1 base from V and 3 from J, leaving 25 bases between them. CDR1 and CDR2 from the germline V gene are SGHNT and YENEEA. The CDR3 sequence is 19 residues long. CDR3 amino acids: CASSLGTITPSRMVYEQYF. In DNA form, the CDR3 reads TGTGCCAGCAGCTTAGGAACAATTACTCCAAGTAGAATGGTCTACGAGCAGTACTTC.

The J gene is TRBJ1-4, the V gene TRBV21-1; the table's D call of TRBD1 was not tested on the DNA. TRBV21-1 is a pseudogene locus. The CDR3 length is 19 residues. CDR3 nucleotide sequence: TGTGCCAGCCCCTATAATCCGACAGGGATTGTGAGACATAATGAAAAACTGTTTTTT. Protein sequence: CASPYNPTGIVRHNEKLFF.

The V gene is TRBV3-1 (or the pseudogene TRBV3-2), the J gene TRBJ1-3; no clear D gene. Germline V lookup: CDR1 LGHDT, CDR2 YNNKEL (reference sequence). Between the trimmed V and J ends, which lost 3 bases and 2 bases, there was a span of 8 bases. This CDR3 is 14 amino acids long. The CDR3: CASSHLGPGNTIYF. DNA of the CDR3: TGTGCCAGCAGCCATTTAGGGCCTGGAAACACCATATATTTT.

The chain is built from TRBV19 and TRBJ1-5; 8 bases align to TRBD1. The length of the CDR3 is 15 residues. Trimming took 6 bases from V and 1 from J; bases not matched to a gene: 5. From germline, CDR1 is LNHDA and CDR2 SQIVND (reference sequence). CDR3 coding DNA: TGTGCCAGTAGAACCACAGGGGGAAGCAATCAGCCCCAGCATTTT. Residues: CASRTTGGSNQPQHF.

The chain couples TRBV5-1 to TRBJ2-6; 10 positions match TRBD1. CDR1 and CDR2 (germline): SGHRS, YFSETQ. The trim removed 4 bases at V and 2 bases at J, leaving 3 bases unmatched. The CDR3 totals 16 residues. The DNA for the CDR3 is TGCGCCAGCAGCCCCGGGACAGGGGCTGGGGCCAACGTCCTGACTTTC. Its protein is CASSPGTGAGANVLTF.